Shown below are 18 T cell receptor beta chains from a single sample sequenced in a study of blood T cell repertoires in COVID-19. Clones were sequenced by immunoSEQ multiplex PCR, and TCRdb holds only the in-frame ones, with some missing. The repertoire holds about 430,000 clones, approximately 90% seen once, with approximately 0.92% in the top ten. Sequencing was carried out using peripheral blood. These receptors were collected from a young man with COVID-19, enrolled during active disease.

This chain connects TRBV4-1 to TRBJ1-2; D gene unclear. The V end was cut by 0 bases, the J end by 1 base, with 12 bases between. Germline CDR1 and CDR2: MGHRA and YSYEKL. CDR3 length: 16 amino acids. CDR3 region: CASSQDTNKINYGYTF. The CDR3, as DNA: TGCGCCAGCAGCCAAGATACTAACAAAATTAACTATGGCTACACCTTC.

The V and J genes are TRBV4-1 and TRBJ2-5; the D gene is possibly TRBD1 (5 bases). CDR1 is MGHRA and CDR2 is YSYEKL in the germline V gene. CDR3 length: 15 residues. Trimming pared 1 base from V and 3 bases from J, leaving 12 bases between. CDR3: CASSQVGVAKETQYF. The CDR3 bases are TGCGCCAGCAGCCAAGTAGGGGTGGCGAAAGAGACCCAGTACTTC.

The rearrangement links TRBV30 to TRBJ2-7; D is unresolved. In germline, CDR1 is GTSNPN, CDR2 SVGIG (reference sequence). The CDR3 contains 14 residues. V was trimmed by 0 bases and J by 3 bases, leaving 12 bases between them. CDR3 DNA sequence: TGTGCCTGGAGTGTACGTCGGGTCCTCTACGAGCAGTACTTC. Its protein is CAWSVRRVLYEQYF.

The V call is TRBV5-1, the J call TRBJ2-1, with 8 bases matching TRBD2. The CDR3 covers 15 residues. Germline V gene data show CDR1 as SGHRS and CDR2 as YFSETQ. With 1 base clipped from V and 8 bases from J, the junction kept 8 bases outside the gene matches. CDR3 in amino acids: CASSLRVAGLDEQFF. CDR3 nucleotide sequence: TGCGCCAGCAGCTTGAGAGTAGCGGGGTTGGATGAGCAGTTCTTC.

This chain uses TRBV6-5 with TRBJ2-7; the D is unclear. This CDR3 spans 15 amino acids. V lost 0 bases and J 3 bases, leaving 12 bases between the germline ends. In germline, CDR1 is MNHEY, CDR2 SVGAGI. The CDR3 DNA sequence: TGTGCCAGCAGTTACTCGCTTCAGGTGAACTACGAGCAGTACTTC. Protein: CASSYSLQVNYEQYF.

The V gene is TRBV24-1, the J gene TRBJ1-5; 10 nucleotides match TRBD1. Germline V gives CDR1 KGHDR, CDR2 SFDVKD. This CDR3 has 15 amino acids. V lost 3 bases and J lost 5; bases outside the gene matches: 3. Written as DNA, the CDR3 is TGTGCCACCAGTGATCGCGGACAGGGGGATCAGCCCCAGCATTTT. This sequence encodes CATSDRGQGDQPQHF.

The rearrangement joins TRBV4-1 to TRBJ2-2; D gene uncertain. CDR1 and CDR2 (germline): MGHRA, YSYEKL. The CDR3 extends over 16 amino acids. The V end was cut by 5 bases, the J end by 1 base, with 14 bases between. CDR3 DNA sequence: TGCGCCAGCAGCATCGAAGCATCCTGGAACACCGGGGAGCTGTTTTTT. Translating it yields CASSIEASWNTGELFF.

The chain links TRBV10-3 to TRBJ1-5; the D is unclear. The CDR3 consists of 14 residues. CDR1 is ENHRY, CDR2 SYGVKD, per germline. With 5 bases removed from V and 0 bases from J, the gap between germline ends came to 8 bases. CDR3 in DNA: TGTGCCATCAGTAACAGAAATAGCAATCAGCCCCAGCATTTT. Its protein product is CAISNRNSNQPQHF.

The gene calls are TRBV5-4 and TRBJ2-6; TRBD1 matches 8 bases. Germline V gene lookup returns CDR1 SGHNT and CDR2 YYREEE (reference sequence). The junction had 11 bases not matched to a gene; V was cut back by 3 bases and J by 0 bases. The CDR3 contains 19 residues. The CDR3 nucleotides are TGTGCCAGCAGCTCCCAGAGAGACAGGGGCTACTCTGGGGCCAACGTCCTGACTTTC. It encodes CASSSQRDRGYSGANVLTF. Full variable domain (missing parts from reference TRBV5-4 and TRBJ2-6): ETGVTQSPTHLIKTRGQQVTLRCSSQSGHNTVSWYQQALGQGPQFIFQYYREEENGRGNFPPRFSGLQFPNYSSELNVNALELDDSALYLCASSSQRDRGYSGANVLTFGAGSRLTVL.

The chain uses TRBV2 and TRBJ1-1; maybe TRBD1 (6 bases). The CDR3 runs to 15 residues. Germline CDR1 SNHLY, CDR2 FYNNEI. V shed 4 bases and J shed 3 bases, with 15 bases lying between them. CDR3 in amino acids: CASSVGGTPYTEAFF. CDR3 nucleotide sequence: TGTGCCAGCAGTGTTGGTGGGACACCCTACACTGAAGCTTTCTTT. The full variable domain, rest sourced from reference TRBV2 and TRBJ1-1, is EPEVTQTPSHQVTQMGQEVILRCVPISNHLYFYWYRQILGQKVEFLVSFYNNEISEKSEIFDDQFSVERPDGSNFTLKIRSTKLEDSAMYFCASSVGGTPYTEAFFGQGTRLTVV.

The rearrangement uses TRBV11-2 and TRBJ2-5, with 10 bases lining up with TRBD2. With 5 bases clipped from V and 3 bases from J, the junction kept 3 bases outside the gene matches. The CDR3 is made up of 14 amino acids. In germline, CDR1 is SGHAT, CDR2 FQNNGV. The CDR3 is CASSRGLAEETQYF. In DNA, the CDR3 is TGTGCCAGCAGCCGTGGACTAGCGGAAGAGACCCAGTACTTC. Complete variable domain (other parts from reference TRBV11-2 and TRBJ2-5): EAGVAQSPRYKIIEKRQSVAFWCNPISGHATLYWYQQILGQGPKLLIQFQNNGVVDDSQLPKDRFSAERLKGVDSTLKIQPAKLEDSAVYLCASSRGLAEETQYFGPGTRLLVL.

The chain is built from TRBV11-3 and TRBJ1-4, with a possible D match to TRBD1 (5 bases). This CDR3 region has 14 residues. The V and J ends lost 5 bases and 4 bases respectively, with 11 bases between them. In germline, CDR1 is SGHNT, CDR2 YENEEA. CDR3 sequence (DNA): TGTGCCAGCAGCGCGACAGCAGATAATGAAAAACTGTTTTTT. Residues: CASSATADNEKLFF.

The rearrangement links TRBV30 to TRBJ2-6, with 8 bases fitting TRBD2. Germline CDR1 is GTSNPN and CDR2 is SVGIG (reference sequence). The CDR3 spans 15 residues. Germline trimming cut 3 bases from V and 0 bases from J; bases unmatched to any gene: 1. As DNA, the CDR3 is TGTGCCTGGAGCAGCGGGAGCTCTGGGGCCAACGTCCTGACTTTC. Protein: CAWSSGSSGANVLTF.

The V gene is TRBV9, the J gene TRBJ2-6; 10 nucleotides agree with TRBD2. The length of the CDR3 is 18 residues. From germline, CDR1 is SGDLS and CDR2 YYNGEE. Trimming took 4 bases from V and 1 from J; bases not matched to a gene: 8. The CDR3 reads CASSSQREGGSGANVLTF. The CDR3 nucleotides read TGTGCCAGCAGCTCCCAGCGGGAGGGGGGTTCTGGGGCCAACGTCCTGACTTTC.

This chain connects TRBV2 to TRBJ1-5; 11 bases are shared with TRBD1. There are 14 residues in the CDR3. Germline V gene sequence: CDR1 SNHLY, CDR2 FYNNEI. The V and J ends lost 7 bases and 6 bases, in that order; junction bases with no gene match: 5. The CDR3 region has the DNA TGTGCCAGCACGGAAGGGACAGGGGGTCAGCCCCAGCATTTT. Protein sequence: CASTEGTGGQPQHF.

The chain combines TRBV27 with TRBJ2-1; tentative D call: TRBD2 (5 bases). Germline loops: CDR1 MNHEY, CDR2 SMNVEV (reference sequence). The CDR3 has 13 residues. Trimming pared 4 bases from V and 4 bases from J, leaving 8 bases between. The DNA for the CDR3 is TGTGCCAGCAGTTCCCGAGGGTACAATGAGCAGTTCTTC. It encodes CASSSRGYNEQFF.

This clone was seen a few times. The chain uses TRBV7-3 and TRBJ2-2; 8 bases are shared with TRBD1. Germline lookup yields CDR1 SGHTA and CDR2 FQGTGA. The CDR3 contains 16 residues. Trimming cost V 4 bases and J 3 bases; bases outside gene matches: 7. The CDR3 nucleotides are TGTGCCAGCAGCTCCAGGGGGCTGGGAGACACCGGGGAGCTGTTTTTT. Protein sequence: CASSSRGLGDTGELFF.

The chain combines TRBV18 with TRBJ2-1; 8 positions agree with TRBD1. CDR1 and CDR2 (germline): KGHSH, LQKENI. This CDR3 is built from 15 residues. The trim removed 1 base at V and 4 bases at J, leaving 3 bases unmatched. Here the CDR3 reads CASSPRTGGYNEQFF. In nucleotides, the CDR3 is TGTGCCAGCTCACCACGAACAGGGGGTTACAATGAGCAGTTCTTC.